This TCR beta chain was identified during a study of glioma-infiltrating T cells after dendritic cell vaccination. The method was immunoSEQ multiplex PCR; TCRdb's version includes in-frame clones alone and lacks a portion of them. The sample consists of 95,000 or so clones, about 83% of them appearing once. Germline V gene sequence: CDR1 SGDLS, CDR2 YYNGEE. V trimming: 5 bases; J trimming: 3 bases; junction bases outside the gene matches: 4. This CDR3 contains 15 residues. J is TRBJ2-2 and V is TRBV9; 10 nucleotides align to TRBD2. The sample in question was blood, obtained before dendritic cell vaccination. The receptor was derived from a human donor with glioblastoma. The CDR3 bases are TGTGCCAGCAGGGGGACTAGCGAATACACCGGGGAGCTGTTTTTT. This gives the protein CASRGTSEYTGELFF.